The 4 T cell receptor beta chains presented below share a single source sample, sequenced in a study of cytomegalovirus exposure and HLA in healthy donors. PCR involved 60 Vbeta and 13 Jbeta primers. The protocol was immunoSEQ multiplex PCR, while the TCRdb copy is restricted to in-frame clones and leaves out a portion. The sample consists of 150,000 or so clones, approximately 80% of them appearing once. The sequenced sample consisted of PBMCs. These receptors came from a male donor in good health and CMV-seronegative.

This clone was detected once. The rearrangement links TRBV5-1 to TRBJ1-5, with D uncertain. This CDR3 comprises 13 residues. With 4 bases removed from V and 5 bases from J, the gap between germline ends came to 10 bases. CDR1 SGHRS and CDR2 YFSETQ come from the germline V gene. CDR3 nucleotides: TGCGCCAGCAGCCACGACAAGGATCAGCCCCAGCATTTT. This gives the protein CASSHDKDQPQHF.

This clone was seen a few times. The chain recombines TRBV30 with TRBJ2-5; TRBD2 is a possible D gene (7 bases). Germline V gene lookup returns CDR1 GTSNPN and CDR2 SVGIG (reference sequence). Deletions cut 4 bases from V and 4 bases from J, with 10 bases between. This CDR3 contains 12 residues. CDR3 in amino acids: CAWTRGGETQYF. CDR3 nucleotides: TGTGCCTGGACGAGGGGGGGAGAGACCCAGTACTTC.

This clone was found a few times. The chain couples TRBV2 to TRBJ1-2; perhaps TRBD1 as D (5 bases). This CDR3 contains 11 residues. Between the trimmed V and J ends, which lost 8 bases and 3 bases, there was a span of 7 bases. Germline CDR1 is SNHLY and CDR2 is FYNNEI. Here the CDR3 reads CASQTDYGYTF. CDR3 sequence (DNA): TGTGCCAGCCAGACAGACTATGGCTACACCTTC.

This chain joins TRBV5-1 and TRBJ2-5; D is possibly TRBD2 (5 bases). This CDR3 region has 14 residues. The germline V and J ends were trimmed by 6 bases and 2 bases, with 14 bases remaining between them. The germline V gene has CDR1 SGHRS and CDR2 YFSETQ. The CDR3 spells CASTRSGNQETQYF. CDR3 in DNA: TGCGCCAGCACCAGGTCCGGGAATCAAGAGACCCAGTACTTC.